Below, 9 T cell receptor beta chains from the same sample are listed, as sequenced in a study of T cells in Graves' hyperthyroidism and ophthalmopathy. From RNA transcripts, TCR beta CDR3 regions were amplified. HTBI primers were the set used in a first-round RT-PCR of the TCR CDR3. TCRdb ran MiXCR on the multiplex PCR reads and lists one entry per CDR3 protein. The table records some 300,000 distinct CDR3 sequences, around 20% of them present only once. The sequencing input was blood. The source of these receptors is a man between 50 and 59 years old with Graves' ophthalmopathy.

The chain links TRBV15 to TRBJ1-4, with 8 bases aligning to TRBD1. With 11 bases clipped from V and 6 bases from J, the junction kept 5 bases outside the gene matches. The CDR3 totals 12 residues. Looked up from germline, CDR1 is LNHNV and CDR2 is YYDKDF (reference sequence). CDR3 DNA sequence: TGTGCCTCTGGCAGGGGGCATGAAAAACTGTTTTTT. This gives the protein CASGRGHEKLFF.

The rearrangement uses TRBV5-1 and TRBJ2-7, with 11 bases identical to TRBD1. V lost 3 bases to trimming and J lost 3 bases; unmatched junction nucleotides: 14. The germline V gene has CDR1 SGHRS and CDR2 YFSETQ. This CDR3 region has 18 residues. The CDR3 DNA reads TGCGCCAGCAGCTCGACGCCCGGGACAGGGGGTTCTCTCTACGAGCAGTACTTC. It encodes CASSSTPGTGGSLYEQYF.

This chain links TRBV5-1 with TRBJ1-2, with D hard to call. Trimming stripped 0 bases from V and 7 bases from J, with 16 bases between. This CDR3 is 15 amino acids long. Germline loops: CDR1 SGHRS, CDR2 YFSETQ. This CDR3 reads CASSLVLGRRSGYTF. The CDR3 DNA is TGCGCCAGCAGCTTGGTTCTAGGGCGGAGGAGTGGCTACACCTTC.

The table lists this clonotype with a few counts. V gene TRBV5-1 combines with J gene TRBJ2-5; a weak D match, TRBD1 (5 bases). The CDR3 runs 15 residues. The germline V and J ends were trimmed by 0 bases and 5 bases, with 14 bases remaining between them. CDR1 SGHRS and CDR2 YFSETQ come from the germline V gene. CDR3 amino acids: CASSLEHFKGETQYF. CDR3 nucleotide sequence: TGCGCCAGCAGCTTGGAACACTTCAAGGGGGAGACCCAGTACTTC.

This clonotype was observed at least ten times. The chain joins TRBV20-1 to TRBJ2-3; 10 positions match TRBD1. With 5 bases clipped from V and 0 bases from J, the junction kept 2 bases outside the gene matches. CDR1 is DFQATT, CDR2 SNEGSKA, per germline (reference sequence). CDR3 size: 14 residues. The CDR3 bases are TGCAGTGCTGACAGGGGGCGAAGCACAGATACGCAGTATTTT. Translation gives CSADRGRSTDTQYF.

CDR3 loop: CASLGPLPGAGGYEQYF. CDR3 nucleotide sequence: TGTGCCAGCCTAGGGCCCCTACCTGGAGCGGGAGGGTACGAGCAGTACTTC. V gene TRBV6-1 combines with J gene TRBJ2-7, with 10 bases identical to TRBD2. The CDR3 totals 17 residues. The trim removed 8 bases at V and 4 bases at J, leaving 17 bases unmatched. Per germline, CDR1 MNHNS and CDR2 SASEGT.

The sample holds many counts of this clonotype. The chain joins TRBV28 to TRBJ1-5; 10 bases are shared with TRBD1. This CDR3 has 13 residues. CDR1 and CDR2 from the germline V gene are MDHEN and SYDVKM. V shed 6 bases, J shed 5 bases, and the junction held 1 base outside the gene matches. CDR3 sequence reads: CASRGQGDQPQHF. The CDR3 nucleotides are TGTGCCAGCAGAGGACAGGGGGATCAGCCCCAGCATTTT.

This clonotype was counted between two and nine times. The rearrangement links TRBV11-3 to TRBJ2-1; D might be TRBD2 (6 bases). CDR3 length: 13 amino acids. The germline V gene has CDR1 SGHNT and CDR2 YENEEA. The V end was cut by 2 bases, the J end by 8 bases, with 10 bases between. The CDR3, as DNA: TGTGCCAGCAGCTTAAGGCGGGGCGATGAGCAGTTCTTC. It is translated as CASSLRRGDEQFF.

Many counts were recorded for this clonotype. This chain links TRBV2 with TRBJ2-7, with D possibly being TRBD1 (5 bases). The CDR3 has 14 amino acids. Germline CDR1 SNHLY, CDR2 FYNNEI. The V gene lost 4 bases and the J gene lost 2 bases, with 12 bases spanning the gap. Here the CDR3 reads CASSGVGDTYEQYF. The CDR3, as DNA: TGTGCCAGCAGTGGGGTAGGGGATACCTACGAGCAGTACTTC. Drawing the rest from reference TRBV2 and TRBJ2-7, the complete variable domain is EPEVTQTPSHQVTQMGQEVILRCVPISNHLYFYWYRQILGQKVEFLVSFYNNEISEKSEIFDDQFSVERPDGSNFTLKIRSTKLEDSAMYFCASSGVGDTYEQYFGPGTRLTVT.